The 10 T cell receptor beta chains below come from one sample, sequenced in a study of shared clonotypes between healthy human individuals. Sequenced by immunoSEQ multiplex PCR; TCRdb stores in-frame clones only, minus some. The sample has about 1.4 million clones; 95% to 97% are singletons. Sequencing was done on a sample of naive CD4+ T cells sorted from blood. As to subset: CD45RA+ positively selected. These receptors were taken from a man aged 30-40 years in good health.

This clone has just one count. CDR3 loop: CASSVEGGMNTEAFF. The CDR3 DNA reads TGTGCCAGCAGTGTCGAGGGGGGTATGAACACTGAAGCTTTCTTT. The chain recombines TRBV6-1 with TRBJ1-1, with a possible D match to TRBD1 (6 bases). The CDR3 spans 15 residues. The ends were cut back, 4 bases at V and 0 bases at J, with 12 bases in the middle. CDR1 and CDR2 from the germline V gene are MNHNS and SASEGT.

The J gene is TRBJ2-3, the V gene TRBV4-3; weak D call: TRBD2 (5 bases). Trimming took off 0 bases at V and 0 bases at J, with 13 bases between the two ends. Germline V lookup: CDR1 LGHNA, CDR2 YSLEER. The CDR3 is made up of 17 amino acids. In DNA, the CDR3 is TGCGCCAGCAGCCAAGATCTAGATGAGCGGAGCACAGATACGCAGTATTTT. Residues: CASSQDLDERSTDTQYF.

Regarding this clone: Additional DNA sequences in this sample encode the identical CDR3. The chain couples TRBV28 to TRBJ2-7; 8 nucleotides align to TRBD2. With V trimmed by 3 bases and J by 4 bases, 5 bases remained unmatched. This CDR3 is 14 amino acids long. CDR1 is MDHEN and CDR2 is SYDVKM in the germline V gene. CDR3 protein: CASSFSGRGYEQYF. DNA of the CDR3: TGTGCCAGCAGTTTCAGCGGGAGAGGTTACGAGCAGTACTTC.

The chain is built from TRBV10-2 and TRBJ1-1; D is unclear. CDR3 length equals 14 residues. V lost 2 bases and J lost 5, with 12 bases in between. The V gene's germline CDR1 is WSHSY and CDR2 SAAADI. CDR3 in amino acids: CASSEGGFVTEAFF. The DNA for the CDR3 is TGCGCCAGCAGTGAGGGCGGCTTTGTGACTGAAGCTTTCTTT.

Comment on this clone: At the DNA level, this CDR3 is encoded by other sequences in the same sample as well. The chain carries TRBV19 and TRBJ2-7, with D perhaps given as TRBD1 or TRBD2 (5 bases each). Per germline, CDR1 LNHDA and CDR2 SQIVND (reference sequence). The CDR3 sequence is 12 residues long. Trimming stripped 1 base from V and 6 bases from J, with 7 bases between. CDR3 region: CASSIARGEQYF. The CDR3 DNA reads as TGTGCCAGTAGTATAGCGAGGGGCGAGCAGTACTTC.

The rearrangement links TRBV6-6 to TRBJ1-5; no clear D. The CDR3 covers 12 residues. Germline CDR1 reads MNHNY; CDR2 reads SVGAGI (reference sequence). Deletions cut 2 bases from V and 8 bases from J, with 7 bases between. The CDR3 reads CASSYPKEPQHF. CDR3 coding DNA: TGTGCCAGCAGTTACCCCAAAGAGCCCCAGCATTTT.

V usage is TRBV19 and J usage is TRBJ2-7, with D maybe TRBD1 (5 bases). CDR1 is LNHDA and CDR2 is SQIVND in the germline V gene (reference sequence). This CDR3 has 13 residues. V was pared by 10 bases and J by 4 bases, with 17 bases between. The CDR3 coding sequence is TGTGCCACCTACCCGACAGATGTATACGAGCAGTACTTC. Amino acid sequence: CATYPTDVYEQYF. Together with reference TRBV19 and TRBJ2-7, the CDR3 gives the full variable domain: DGGITQSPKYLFRKEGQNVTLSCEQNLNHDAMYWYRQDPGQGLRLIYYSQIVNDFQKGDIAEGYSVSREKKESFPLTVTSAQKNPTAFYLCATYPTDVYEQYFGPGTRLTVT.

The rearrangement uses TRBV10-1 and TRBJ2-3; D possibly corresponds to TRBD2 (6 bases). CDR1 and CDR2 (germline): WNHNN, SYGVQD (reference sequence). There are 15 residues in the CDR3. Trimming took off 6 bases at V and 2 bases at J, with 15 bases between the two ends. In DNA form, the CDR3 reads TGCGCCAGCAGGGCCACTAGCTCCTCCACAGATACGCAGTATTTT. Its protein product is CASRATSSSTDTQYF.

This chain uses TRBV7-3 with TRBJ2-2; D is unresolved. V dropped 5 bases and J dropped 6 bases, with 19 bases sitting between them. This CDR3 region has 16 residues. The germline gives CDR1 SGHTA, CDR2 FQGTGA. As DNA, the CDR3 is TGTGCCAGCAGCCCGATGAGTGGCGTCGGCCCCGGGGAGCTGTTTTTT. This codes for CASSPMSGVGPGELFF.

This chain connects TRBV5-4 to TRBJ1-2; D uncertain. The V gene lost 0 bases and the J gene lost 5 bases, with 8 bases spanning the gap. The CDR3 sequence is 13 residues long. CDR1 is SGHNT, CDR2 YYREEE, per germline (reference sequence). The CDR3 is CASSLAAVYGYTF. Written as DNA, the CDR3 is TGTGCCAGCAGCTTGGCTGCAGTATATGGCTACACCTTC. The variable domain in full, with the rest retrieved from reference TRBV5-4 and TRBJ1-2, is ETGVTQSPTHLIKTRGQQVTLRCSSQSGHNTVSWYQQALGQGPQFIFQYYREEENGRGNFPPRFSGLQFPNYSSELNVNALELDDSALYLCASSLAAVYGYTFGSGTRLTVV.